This TCR beta chain originates from a study of blood T cell repertoires in COVID-19. Study as a whole: Donors in the United States, Italy and Spain gave samples during acute or convalescent COVID-19. T cells, B-cell-depleted T cells, or PBMCs supplied cDNA or gDNA.

The V and J ends lost 8 bases and 3 bases, in that order; junction bases with no gene match: 9. This CDR3 contains 14 residues. Germline loops: CDR1 SEHNR, CDR2 FQNEAQ (reference sequence). Original methodology: How many nucleated cells were present was estimated from reference gene primer amplification. Method: immunoSEQ multiplex PCR; TCRdb's copy keeps in-frame clones and lacks some. The DNA gave D and trimming, while V, J and clone size come from that table. The sample includes 70,000 to 95,000 clones, approximately 90% of them seen just once. This chain joins TRBV7-9 and TRBJ2-7, with 8 nucleotides matching TRBD1. Sequenced material: peripheral blood. This receptor was identified in a woman between 45 and 60 years old in a cohort sampled during active COVID-19. The CDR3 here is CASSPGDRSYEQYF. DNA of the CDR3: TGTGCCAGCTCCCCCGGGGACAGGAGCTACGAGCAGTACTTC.